A single sample is the source of the 3 T cell receptor beta chains below, sequenced in a study of type 1 regulatory T cells. Their antigens remain unidentified. TCRdb independently ran MiXCR on the reads; one entry per CDR3 protein. Seen here are about 15,000 distinct CDR3 sequences, roughly 13% observed once, and the top ten hold 15% to 19%. Sequencing was done on a sample of cultured T cells, either the whole culture or a sorted T cell fraction (not recorded which). These receptors were taken from a human donor in good health.

A note on this clonotype: A much larger clone lies one base from this, so it may be a read error. The chain couples TRBV11-2 to TRBJ2-5, with 7 bases matching TRBD2. V was clipped by 3 bases and J by 1 base; unmatched bases: 11. The germline V gene encodes CDR1 SGHAT and CDR2 FQNNGV. This CDR3 spans 17 amino acids. CDR3 amino acids: CASSFSQRLAPQETQYF. CDR3 DNA sequence: TGTGCCAGCAGCTTCTCGCAGCGACTAGCCCCCCAAGAGACCCAGTACTTC.

The table lists this clonotype with a few counts. The rearrangement uses TRBV28 and TRBJ1-1; D remains ambiguous. CDR3 length: 11 amino acids. Per germline, CDR1 MDHEN and CDR2 SYDVKM. V gave up 5 bases and J gave up 4 bases, with 5 bases separating them. The CDR3 DNA reads as TGTGCCAGCAGTACTACCACTGAAGCTTTCTTT. Protein product: CASSTTTEAFF.

This clonotype was recorded many times. The genes are TRBV6-1 and TRBJ2-7, with D uncertain. The CDR3 runs 12 residues. Deletions cut 8 bases from V and 3 bases from J, with 11 bases between. Germline-derived CDR1 and CDR2 are MNHNS and SASEGT. The CDR3 DNA sequence: TGTGCCAGCGCTGGCGGCAGCTACGAGCAGTACTTC. It specifies CASAGGSYEQYF.